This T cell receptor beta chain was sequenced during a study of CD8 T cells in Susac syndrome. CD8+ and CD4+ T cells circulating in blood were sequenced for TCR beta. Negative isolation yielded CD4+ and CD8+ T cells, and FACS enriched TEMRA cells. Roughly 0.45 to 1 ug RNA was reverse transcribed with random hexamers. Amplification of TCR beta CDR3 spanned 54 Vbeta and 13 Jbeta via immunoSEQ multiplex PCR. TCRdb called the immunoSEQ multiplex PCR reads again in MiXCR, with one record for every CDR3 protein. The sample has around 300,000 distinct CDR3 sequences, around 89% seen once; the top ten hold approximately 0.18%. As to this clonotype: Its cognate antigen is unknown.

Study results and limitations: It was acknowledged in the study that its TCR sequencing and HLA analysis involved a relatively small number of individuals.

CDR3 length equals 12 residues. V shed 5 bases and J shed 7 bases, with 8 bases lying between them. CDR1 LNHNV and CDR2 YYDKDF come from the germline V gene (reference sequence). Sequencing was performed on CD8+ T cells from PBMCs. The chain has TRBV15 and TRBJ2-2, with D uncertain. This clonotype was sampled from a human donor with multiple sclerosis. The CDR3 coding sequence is TGTGCCACCAGCCTTGGTAACGGGGAGCTGTTTTTT. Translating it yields CATSLGNGELFF.